These 5 T cell receptor beta chains originate from one sample sequenced in a study of blood T cells in healthy people across ages. A second PCR, run for roughly 7 to 11 cycles, used a sample-barcoded 5' primer plus a J-beta primer mix. TCRdb analysed the 5' RACE reads with MiXCR anew, one entry per CDR3 protein. The sample contains about 770,000 distinct CDR3 sequences, more than 40% of which appear only once. The sequenced sample consisted of blood. The source of these receptors is a man in his 60s in good health.

This clonotype came up once. The rearrangement links TRBV7-9 to TRBJ1-1; maybe TRBD1 (6 bases). The CDR3 has 15 residues. CDR1 SEHNR and CDR2 FQNEAQ come from the germline V gene (reference sequence). V lost 5 bases to trimming and J lost 5 bases, with 18 bases between them. CDR3 in amino acids: CASSPGERGVTEAFF. The CDR3 nucleotides are TGTGCCAGCAGCCCAGGGGAGAGGGGAGTTACTGAAGCTTTCTTT. The whole variable domain, remainder taken from reference TRBV7-9 and TRBJ1-1, is DTGVSQNPRHKITKRGQNVTFRCDPISEHNRLYWYRQTLGQGPEFLTYFQNEAQLEKSRLLSDRFSAERPKGSFSTLEIQRTEQGDSAMYLCASSPGERGVTEAFFGQGTRLTVV.

The genes are TRBV9 and TRBJ2-7; 9 positions agree with TRBD1. Germline trimming cut 3 bases from V and 5 bases from J; bases unmatched to any gene: 12. CDR1 and CDR2 from the germline V gene are SGDLS and YYNGEE. The CDR3 has 16 amino acids. CDR3 protein: CASSGNAGTGSHEQYF. The CDR3 DNA is TGTGCCAGCAGCGGTAACGCCGGGACAGGGTCCCACGAGCAGTACTTC.

This chain links TRBV15 with TRBJ2-2, with 7 positions matching TRBD1. CDR1 and CDR2 from the germline V gene are LNHNV and YYDKDF (reference sequence). Trimming cost V 3 bases and J 4 bases; bases outside gene matches: 2. The CDR3 contains 14 residues. The chain's CDR3 is CATSRTGSTGELFF. In nucleotides, the CDR3 is TGTGCCACCAGCAGGACAGGGAGCACCGGGGAGCTGTTTTTT.

The chain is built from TRBV12-3 or TRBV12-4 and TRBJ1-2; 7 nucleotides match TRBD1. V dropped 6 bases and J dropped 5; count of bases not matched to a gene: 9. The CDR3 sequence is 14 residues long. The CDR3 spells CASSRTGRKYGYTF. The DNA for the CDR3 is TGTGCCAGCAGCCGGACAGGAAGGAAGTATGGCTACACCTTC.

Turning to this clonotype: A much more abundant neighbour one base away suggests this may be a read error. The CDR3 is CTSSRDNYEQYF. The DNA for the CDR3 is TGTACCAGCAGCCGGGACAACTACGAGCAGTACTTC. The chain uses TRBV7-9 and TRBJ2-7; tentative D call: TRBD1 (6 bases). The CDR3 has 12 amino acids. Per the germline V gene, CDR1 is SEHNR and CDR2 is FQNEAQ (reference sequence).